Sequencing of this T cell receptor beta chain was carried out in a study of blood T cells in healthy people across ages. Alongside a J-beta primer mix, a sample-barcoded 5' primer served in a second PCR lasting about 7 to 12 cycles. From the 5' RACE reads, TCRdb called clonotypes with MiXCR, one entry per CDR3 protein. The table includes over 1,500,000 distinct CDR3 sequences, less than 50% detected once. Study findings and constraints: It was the long-lived donors that had more naive CD4+ cells and higher diversity than aged donors.

Per the germline V gene, CDR1 is SQVTM and CDR2 is ANQGSEA. The CDR3 is made up of 15 amino acids. A remark on this clonotype: Its antigen is unidentified. One end of the junction is discordant with germline, which a read error may explain.

The chain joins TRBV29-1 to TRBJ2-3; D perhaps matches TRBD1 (5 bases). The source is a woman aged 40 to 49 in good health. The sequencing input was blood. CDR3 DNA sequence: TGCAGCGTTGAACCCCAGGGCGTGAACACAGGTACGCAGTATTTT. Its protein is CSVEPQGVNTGTQYF.